This T cell receptor (beta chain) is from a study of T cells in Graves' hyperthyroidism and ophthalmopathy. In the study overall: It was at initial diagnosis, before any treatment, that peripheral blood was collected.

At least ten counts were recorded for this clonotype. Its matching antigen is unknown. The investigators amplified TCR beta CDR3 regions from RNA transcripts. The HTBI primer set drove a first-round RT-PCR of the TCR CDR3. Via MiXCR, TCRdb re-called the multiplex PCR reads, giving one row per CDR3 protein. Here the sample spans hundreds of thousands of distinct CDR3 sequences, roughly 15% being singletons. Germline CDR1 reads MDHEN; CDR2 reads SYDVKM. The CDR3 is 13 amino acids. V was clipped by 2 bases and J by 4 bases; unmatched bases: 0. General study findings and limits: Most clonotypes expanded in thyroid above 0.001 were likewise present in blood.

Patients affected by ophthalmopathy presented a Clinical Activity Score of at least 3, a NOSPECS grade of at least 4, and disease duration below 3 months. The J gene is TRBJ2-5, the V gene TRBV28; TRBD2 matches 8 bases. The sequence was collected from a woman aged 50 to 60 with Graves' ophthalmopathy. The sample taken for sequencing was blood. This chain's CDR3 is CASSLTSGETQYF. The CDR3 region has the DNA TGTGCCAGCAGTTTAACTAGCGGAGAGACCCAGTACTTC. The full variable domain, completed using reference TRBV28 and TRBJ2-5, is DVKVTQSSRYLVKRTGEKVFLECVQDMDHENMFWYRQDPGLGLRLIYFSYDVKMKEKGDIPEGYSVSREKKERFSLILESASTNQTSMYLCASSLTSGETQYFGPGTRLLVL.